The 3 T cell receptor beta chains below come from one sample, sequenced in a study of technical replicates of blood from a few donors. The data were produced by immunoSEQ multiplex PCR, yet TCRdb's version contains in-frame clones alone and is incomplete. This sample has 65,000 to 80,000 clones, with roughly 97% found just once. What was sequenced was T cells isolated from PBMCs. The receptors here all came from a human donor in good health.

J is TRBJ2-3 and V is TRBV30; D is unclear. V was pared by 8 bases and J by 8 bases, with 14 bases between. The CDR3 is made up of 11 amino acids. CDR1 and CDR2 from the germline V gene are GTSNPN and SVGIG (reference sequence). The CDR3 DNA reads TGTGCCGCCACCTGGGCTCTTACGCAGTATTTT. Translating gives CAATWALTQYF.

The chain recombines TRBV2 with TRBJ2-3, with 7 bases that match TRBD1. The CDR3 runs to 15 residues. V shed 8 bases and J 1 base; nucleotides not matched to a gene: 9. CDR1 SNHLY and CDR2 FYNNEI come from the germline V gene. DNA for the CDR3: TGTGCCAGCTCCTTATATGACAGGGGCACAGATACGCAGTATTTT. It encodes CASSLYDRGTDTQYF.

The chain couples TRBV2 to TRBJ2-7; weak D call: TRBD1 (6 bases). From germline, CDR1 is SNHLY and CDR2 FYNNEI. CDR3 size: 14 residues. V was trimmed by 6 bases and J by 0 bases, leaving 12 bases between them. The CDR3, as DNA: TGTGCCAGCAGATGGAGACAGGTCTCCTACGAGCAGTACTTC. Its protein product is CASRWRQVSYEQYF.